Listed below are T cell receptor beta chains from one sample, sequenced in a study of OX40 agonist ivuxolimab in advanced cancers. Repertoires were generated with immunoSEQ multiplex PCR, while TCRdb's copy carries only in-frame clones and drops some. The sample comprises around 69,000 clones, roughly 86% of which are singletons, and roughly 2.4% rests with the top ten. The source material was CD4+ or CD8+ T cells sorted from blood, sampled in a trial of the OX40 agonist ivuxolimab. The source of these receptors is an adult with an advanced solid tumor such as melanoma, head and neck, liver or kidney cancer. CDR3s include the opening cysteine and the closing phenylalanine or tryptophan. The order of the fields is V gene, D gene, clone size, J gene, CDR3 DNA, CDR3 protein. D genes are given only for firm matches. Clone size is shown for a subset of rows, as once, few, many or a class of expanded clone.

V gene: TRBV7-9; D gene: .; clone size: .; J gene: TRBJ2-2; CDR3 DNA: TGTGCCAGCAGCACTAAGACCTCAGGGGAGTGGAACACCGGGGAGCTGTTTTTT; CDR3 protein: CASSTKTSGEWNTGELFF
V gene: TRBV4-1; D gene: .; clone size: .; J gene: TRBJ1-1; CDR3 DNA: TGCGCCAGCAGCTCTTCTGGGGCTCTAGGAACTGAAGCTTTCTTT; CDR3 protein: CASSSSGALGTEAFF
V gene: TRBV6-5; D gene: TRBD1; clone size: .; J gene: TRBJ1-5; CDR3 DNA: TGTGCCAGCAGGGTTACAGGGGATAGCAATCAGCCCCAGCATTTT; CDR3 protein: CASRVTGDSNQPQHF
V gene: TRBV5-4; D gene: TRBD2; clone size: .; J gene: TRBJ2-1; CDR3 DNA: TGTGCCAGCAGCCCTGGACTAGCGGGCCTATCCTACAATGAGCAGTTCTTC; CDR3 protein: CASSPGLAGLSYNEQFF
V gene: TRBV7-2; D gene: TRBD2; clone size: .; J gene: TRBJ2-5; CDR3 DNA: TGTGCCAGCAGCGCCGGTGGACTAGCGGGGAGAGAGACCCAGTACTTC; CDR3 protein: CASSAGGLAGRETQYF
V gene: TRBV28; D gene: .; clone size: .; J gene: TRBJ2-7; CDR3 DNA: TGTGCCAGCAGTACTCACAACAGGGACCACGAGCAGTACTTC; CDR3 protein: CASSTHNRDHEQYF
V gene: TRBV18; D gene: .; clone size: .; J gene: TRBJ1-2; CDR3 DNA: TGTGCCAGCTCACCAATTTTAACAGAATACACTTTATATGGCTACACCTTC; CDR3 protein: CASSPILTEYTLYGYTF
V gene: TRBV14; D gene: TRBD1; clone size: .; J gene: TRBJ1-3; CDR3 DNA: TGTGCCAGCAGCCTCGGACAGGGAACGGGAAACACCATATATTTT; CDR3 protein: CASSLGQGTGNTIYF
V gene: TRBV5-4; D gene: .; clone size: .; J gene: TRBJ1-3; CDR3 DNA: TGTGCCAGCAGCTTGGTCGGCAGCTCTGGAAACACCATATATTTT; CDR3 protein: CASSLVGSSGNTIYF
V gene: TRBV5-4; D gene: .; clone size: .; J gene: TRBJ2-7; CDR3 DNA: TGTGCCAGCAGCTTGGCCAGGGAAAGCGAGCAGTACTTC; CDR3 protein: CASSLARESEQYF
V gene: TRBV9; D gene: .; clone size: once; J gene: TRBJ1-1; CDR3 DNA: TGTGCCAGCAGCGTAGATTCACGACAGAACACTGAAGCTTTCTTT; CDR3 protein: CASSVDSRQNTEAFF
V gene: TRBV5-8; D gene: TRBD1; clone size: .; J gene: TRBJ1-3; CDR3 DNA: TGTGCCAGCAGCCCTGGGACAGGCGCGTTCTCTGGAAACACCATATATTTT; CDR3 protein: CASSPGTGAFSGNTIYF